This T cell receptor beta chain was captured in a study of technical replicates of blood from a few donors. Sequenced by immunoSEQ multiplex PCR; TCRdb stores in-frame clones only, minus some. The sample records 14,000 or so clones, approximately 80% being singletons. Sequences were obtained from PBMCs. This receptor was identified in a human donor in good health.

The CDR3 bases are TGTGCCAGTAGTATTACTAGCGGAGGCTCCTACAATGAGCAGTTCTTC. This translates into CASSITSGGSYNEQFF. The chain carries TRBV19 and TRBJ2-1; 8 nucleotides align to TRBD2. The germline gives CDR1 LNHDA, CDR2 SQIVND (reference sequence). V gave up 3 bases and J gave up 0 bases; unmatched junction bases: 4. The CDR3 spans 16 residues.